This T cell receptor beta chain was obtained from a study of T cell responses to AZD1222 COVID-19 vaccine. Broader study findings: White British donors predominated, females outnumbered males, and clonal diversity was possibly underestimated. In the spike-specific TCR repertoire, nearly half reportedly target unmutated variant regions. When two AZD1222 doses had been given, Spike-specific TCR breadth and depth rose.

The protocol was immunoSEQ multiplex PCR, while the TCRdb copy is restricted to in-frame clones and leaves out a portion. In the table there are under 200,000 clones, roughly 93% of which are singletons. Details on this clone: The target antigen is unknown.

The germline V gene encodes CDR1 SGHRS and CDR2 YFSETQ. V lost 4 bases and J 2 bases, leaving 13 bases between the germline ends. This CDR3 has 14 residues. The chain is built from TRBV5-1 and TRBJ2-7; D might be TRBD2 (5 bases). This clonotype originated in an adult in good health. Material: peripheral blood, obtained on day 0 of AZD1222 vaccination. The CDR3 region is CASSPVGLTYEQYF. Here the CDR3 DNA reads TGCGCCAGCAGCCCCGTAGGACTTACCTACGAGCAGTACTTC.